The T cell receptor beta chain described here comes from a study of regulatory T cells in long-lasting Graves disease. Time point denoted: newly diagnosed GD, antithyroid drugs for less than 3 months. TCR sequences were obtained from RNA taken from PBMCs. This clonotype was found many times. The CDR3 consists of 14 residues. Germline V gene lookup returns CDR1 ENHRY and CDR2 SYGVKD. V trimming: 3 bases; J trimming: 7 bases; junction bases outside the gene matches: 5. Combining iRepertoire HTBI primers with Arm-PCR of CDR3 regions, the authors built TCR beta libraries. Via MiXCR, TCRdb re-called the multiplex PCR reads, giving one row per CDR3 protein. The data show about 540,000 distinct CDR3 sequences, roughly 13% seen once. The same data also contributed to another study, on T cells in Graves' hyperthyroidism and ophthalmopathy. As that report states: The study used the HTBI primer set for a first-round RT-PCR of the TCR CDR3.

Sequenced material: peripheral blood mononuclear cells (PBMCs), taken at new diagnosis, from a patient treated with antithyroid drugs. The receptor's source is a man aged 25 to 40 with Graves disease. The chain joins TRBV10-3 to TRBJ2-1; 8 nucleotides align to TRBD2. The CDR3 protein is CAISEGLAVNEQFF. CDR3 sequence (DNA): TGTGCCATCAGTGAAGGACTAGCAGTAAATGAGCAGTTCTTC.